Listed here is a single T cell receptor (beta chain). What it recognizes is unknown. This entry comes from a study of T cells after yellow fever vaccination. The CDR3 is made up of 13 amino acids. Germline assignment: CDR1 SGHRS and CDR2 YFSETQ. Unmatched junction bases numbered 5, after V lost 6 bases and J lost 4 bases. TCRdb redid the calling of the 5' RACE reads with MiXCR, one entry per CDR3 protein. The sample carries a few hundred thousand distinct CDR3 sequences, about 7.8% recorded once. Study-wide points: Abundant bulk-population clonotypes could contaminate the FACS-sorted repertoires.

V is TRBV5-1 and J is TRBJ2-3; TRBD2 aligns across 7 bases. Specimen: PBMCs, collected roughly seven weeks after the first yellow fever vaccination. The clonotype originates from a man younger than 35 who received the YFV17D yellow fever vaccine. In nucleotides, the CDR3 is TGCGCCAGCATCCCCAGCGGGGCAGATACGCAGTATTTT. Protein sequence: CASIPSGADTQYF.